The clone carrying this T cell receptor beta chain has just a few counts. The target antigen is unknown. The identical CDR3 is also encoded by other nucleotide sequences in the sample. This record comes from a study of shared clonotypes between healthy human individuals. Clones were sequenced by immunoSEQ multiplex PCR, and TCRdb holds only the in-frame ones, with some missing. The sample holds 2.5 million or so clones, 90% to 95% seen once. Germline V CDR1 and CDR2: GTSNPN, SVGIG (reference sequence). Trimming pared 3 bases from V and 1 base from J, leaving 7 bases between. This CDR3 region has 13 residues. Overall study findings and caveats: Some clonotypes were shared by all four sorted-subset donors, while others were not shared. The non-shared ones had lower generation probabilities than the shared ones. Despite large depth, sorted-subset datasets appeared incompletely sequenced.

The TCR sequence derives from a young man in good health. V is TRBV30 and J is TRBJ1-5, with D possibly being TRBD1 (6 bases). The sample was naive CD4+ T cells sorted from blood. Documented subset: CD45RA+ positively selected. In nucleotides, the CDR3 is TGTGCCTGGAGAGGACAGAGCAATCAGCCCCAGCATTTT. Its protein is CAWRGQSNQPQHF.